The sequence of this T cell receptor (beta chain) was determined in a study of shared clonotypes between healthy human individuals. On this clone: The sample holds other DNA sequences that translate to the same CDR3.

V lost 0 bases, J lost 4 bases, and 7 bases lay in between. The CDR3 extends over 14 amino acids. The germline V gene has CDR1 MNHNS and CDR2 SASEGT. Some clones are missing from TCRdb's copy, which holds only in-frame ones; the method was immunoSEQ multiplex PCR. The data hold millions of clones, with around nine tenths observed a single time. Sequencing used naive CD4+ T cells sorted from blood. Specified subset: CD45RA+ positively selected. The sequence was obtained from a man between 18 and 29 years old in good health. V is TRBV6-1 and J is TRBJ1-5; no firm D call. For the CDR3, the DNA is TGTGCCAGCAGTGAAGCCTGGGGAAATCAGCCCCAGCATTTT. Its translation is CASSEAWGNQPQHF.